This T cell receptor (beta chain) came from a study of blood T cells in healthy people across ages. Alongside a J-beta primer mix, a sample-barcoded 5' primer served in a second PCR lasting roughly 6 to 11 cycles. Each CDR3 protein gets one entry after TCRdb re-called the 5' RACE reads with MiXCR. The profile covers hundreds of thousands of distinct CDR3 sequences, with approximately 50% appearing a single time and around a third taken by the ten largest. The receptor was isolated from a woman in her sixties or seventies in good health. Sequencing was performed on blood.

CDR3 bases: TGTGCCACCAGTGATGGTAGCAACGAGCAGTACTTC. Protein product: CATSDGSNEQYF. The chain carries TRBV24-1 and TRBJ2-5; D unresolved. The better agreement between TRBJ2-7 and the DNA end casts doubt on the J call. From germline, CDR1 is KGHDR and CDR2 SFDVKD. The CDR3 is 12 amino acids.